This T cell receptor (beta chain) was captured in a study of shared clonotypes between healthy human individuals. Study-level background: Sampling drew on donors who were a couple of women and a few men aged 18 to 49.

The study drew all its donors from Caucasian adults living in Nashville, Tennessee. The CDR3 has 14 residues. CDR1 is MNHNY and CDR2 is SVGAGI in the germline V gene (reference sequence). The V and J ends lost 4 bases and 0 bases respectively, with 9 bases between them. Method: immunoSEQ multiplex PCR; TCRdb's copy keeps in-frame clones and lacks some. The repertoire holds about 510,000 clones, with 70% to 80% as singletons. V gene TRBV6-6 combines with J gene TRBJ1-2; D uncertain. The source of this sequence is a woman between 40 and 55 years old in good health. Some clones in this sample may be carry-over from other donors' samples. Sequencing input: PBMCs. As DNA, the CDR3 is TGTGCCAGCAGTTCCTTGGGAGCTAACTATGGCTACACCTTC. Its protein is CASSSLGANYGYTF.